This T cell receptor (beta chain) is drawn from a study of T cell responses to AZD1222 COVID-19 vaccine. CDR3 length: 12 amino acids. Between the trimmed V and J ends, which lost 3 bases and 6 bases, there was a span of 9 bases. Per the germline V gene, CDR1 is MNHEY and CDR2 is SVGEGT. Sequencing was performed with immunoSEQ multiplex PCR; in TCRdb, only in-frame clones are kept and a portion is missing. The sample has about 120,000 clones, about 90% seen once. Study-level points and caveats: Only a handful of AZD1222 recipients, six or seven in all, had baseline seropositivity. Increased Spike-specific TCR breadth and depth were observed after two AZD1222 doses. There were mostly white British donors and more females than males, and clonal diversity was possibly underestimated. Nearly half of unique spike-specific TCRs reportedly avoided B.1.351 and B.1.1.7 mutated regions.

Notes on this clone: Its target is not known.

The clonotype comes from an adult in good health. The chain employs TRBV6-2 or TRBV6-3 and TRBJ2-7; D perhaps matches TRBD1 (6 bases). Sequencing used peripheral blood, obtained on day 0 of AZD1222 vaccination. This CDR3 is CASSYTGLEQYF. The CDR3 coding sequence is TGTGCCAGCAGTTATACAGGGCTCGAGCAGTACTTC.